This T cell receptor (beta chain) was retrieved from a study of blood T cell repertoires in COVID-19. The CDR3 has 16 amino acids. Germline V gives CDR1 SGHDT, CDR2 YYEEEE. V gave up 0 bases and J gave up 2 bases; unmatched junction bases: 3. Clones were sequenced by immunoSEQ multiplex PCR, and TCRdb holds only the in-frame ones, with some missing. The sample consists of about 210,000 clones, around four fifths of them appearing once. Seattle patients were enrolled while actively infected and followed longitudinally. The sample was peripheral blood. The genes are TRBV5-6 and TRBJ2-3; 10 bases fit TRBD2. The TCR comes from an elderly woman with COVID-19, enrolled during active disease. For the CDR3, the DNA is TGTGCCAGCAGCTTGGGACTAGCGGGCCTCACAGATACGCAGTATTTT. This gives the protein CASSLGLAGLTDTQYF.